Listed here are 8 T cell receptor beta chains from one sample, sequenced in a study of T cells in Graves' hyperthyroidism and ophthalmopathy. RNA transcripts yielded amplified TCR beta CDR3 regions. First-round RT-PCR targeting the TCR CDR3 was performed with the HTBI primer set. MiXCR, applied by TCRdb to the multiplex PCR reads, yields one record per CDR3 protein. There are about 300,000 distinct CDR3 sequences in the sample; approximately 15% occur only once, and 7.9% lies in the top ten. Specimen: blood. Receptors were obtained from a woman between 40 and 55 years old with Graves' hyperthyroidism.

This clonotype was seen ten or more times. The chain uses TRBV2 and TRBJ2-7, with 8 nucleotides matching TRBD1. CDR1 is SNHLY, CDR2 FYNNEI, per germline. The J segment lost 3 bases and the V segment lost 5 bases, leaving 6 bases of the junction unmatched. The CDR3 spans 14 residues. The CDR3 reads CASSPGTGRYEQYF. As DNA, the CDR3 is TGTGCCAGCAGTCCCGGGACAGGTCGCTACGAGCAGTACTTC.

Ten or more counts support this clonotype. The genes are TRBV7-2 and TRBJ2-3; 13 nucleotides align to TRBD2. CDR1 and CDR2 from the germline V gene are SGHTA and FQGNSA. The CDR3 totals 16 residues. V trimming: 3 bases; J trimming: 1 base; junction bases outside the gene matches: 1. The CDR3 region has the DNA TGTGCCAGCAGCTTTGGACTAGCGGGAGGCACAGATACGCAGTATTTT. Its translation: CASSFGLAGGTDTQYF.

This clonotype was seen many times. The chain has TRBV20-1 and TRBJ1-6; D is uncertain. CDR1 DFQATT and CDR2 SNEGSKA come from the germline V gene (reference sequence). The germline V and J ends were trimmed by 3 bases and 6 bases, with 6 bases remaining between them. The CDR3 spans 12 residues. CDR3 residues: CSARDPNSPLHF. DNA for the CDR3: TGCAGTGCTAGGGATCCTAATTCACCCCTCCACTTT.

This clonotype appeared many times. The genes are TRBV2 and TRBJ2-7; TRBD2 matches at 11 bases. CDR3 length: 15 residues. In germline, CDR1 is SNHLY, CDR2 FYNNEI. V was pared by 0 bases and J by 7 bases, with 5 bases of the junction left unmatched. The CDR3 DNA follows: TGTGCCAGCAGTGAAGCTAGGACTAGCGGGTGGGAGCAGTACTTC. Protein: CASSEARTSGWEQYF.

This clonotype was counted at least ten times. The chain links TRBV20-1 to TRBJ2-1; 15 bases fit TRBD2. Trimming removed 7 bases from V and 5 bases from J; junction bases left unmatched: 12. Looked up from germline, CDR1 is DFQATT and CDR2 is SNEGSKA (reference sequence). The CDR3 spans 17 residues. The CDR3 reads CSVRTSGRARSNNEQFF. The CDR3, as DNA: TGCAGTGTCCGGACTAGCGGGAGGGCCCGATCAAACAATGAGCAGTTCTTC.

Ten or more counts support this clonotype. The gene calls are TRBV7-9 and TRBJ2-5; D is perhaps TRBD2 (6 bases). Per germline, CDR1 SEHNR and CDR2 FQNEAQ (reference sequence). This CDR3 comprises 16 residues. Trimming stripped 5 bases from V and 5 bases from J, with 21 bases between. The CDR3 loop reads CASSLVGLKIDETQYF. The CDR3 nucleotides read TGTGCCAGCAGCCTGGTGGGACTCAAGATCGACGAGACCCAGTACTTC.

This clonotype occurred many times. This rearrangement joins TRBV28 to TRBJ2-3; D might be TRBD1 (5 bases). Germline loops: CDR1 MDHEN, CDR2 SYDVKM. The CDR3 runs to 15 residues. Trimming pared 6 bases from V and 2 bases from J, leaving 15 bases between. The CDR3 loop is CASSRRQLDTDTQYF. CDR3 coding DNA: TGTGCCAGCAGCCGGAGACAGCTTGACACAGATACGCAGTATTTT.

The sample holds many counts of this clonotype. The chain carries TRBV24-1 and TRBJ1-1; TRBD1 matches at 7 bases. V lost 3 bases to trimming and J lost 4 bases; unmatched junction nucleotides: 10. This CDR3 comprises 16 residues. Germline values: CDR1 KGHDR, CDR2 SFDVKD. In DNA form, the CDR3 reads TGTGCCACCAGTGATAAGACGACAGGGAGGATCACTGAAGCTTTCTTT. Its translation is CATSDKTTGRITEAFF.